One sample yielded the 28 T cell receptor beta chains listed below, sequenced in a study of T cell changes during pregnancy in multiple sclerosis. This table comes from immunoSEQ multiplex PCR, and its TCRdb copy is limited to in-frame clones, with some not included. Among 100,000 or so clones, around 93% were seen once, and the ten largest hold less than 2%. This specimen consisted of peripheral blood, obtained after pregnancy. These receptors were taken from a female donor with multiple sclerosis, enrolled in a pregnancy study.

The chain recombines TRBV7-2 with TRBJ1-6; 10 nucleotides align to TRBD1. Losses at the gene ends were 5 bases for V and 9 bases for J; bases not matched to a gene: 7. There are 15 residues in the CDR3. From germline, CDR1 is SGHTA and CDR2 FQGNSA. CDR3 nucleotide sequence: TGTGCCAGCAGCCCCAAGGGACAGGGGATTTCACCCCTCCACTTT. As protein: CASSPKGQGISPLHF.

This chain joins TRBV5-1 and TRBJ2-3; 8 bases match TRBD2. Germline CDR1 and CDR2: SGHRS and YFSETQ. This CDR3 contains 18 residues. V lost 1 base to trimming and J lost 6 bases; unmatched junction nucleotides: 16. CDR3 coding DNA: TGCGCCAGCAGCTTGCTTGGGACTAGTCGCCCTCTCGGGGATACGCAGTATTTT. Amino acid sequence: CASSLLGTSRPLGDTQYF.

The V call is TRBV6-5, the J call TRBJ2-3; unclear D gene. Germline V gene sequence: CDR1 MNHEY, CDR2 SVGAGI. CDR3 length: 14 residues. Between the trimmed V and J ends, which lost 6 bases and 6 bases, there was a span of 16 bases. The chain's CDR3 is CASRTPHGSDTQYF. DNA of the CDR3: TGTGCCAGCAGGACTCCCCACGGGTCGGATACGCAGTATTTT.

The chain uses TRBV29-1 and TRBJ1-5, with D perhaps matching TRBD1 (6 bases). V lost 4 bases to trimming and J lost 3 bases, with 10 bases between them. Germline loops: CDR1 SQVTM, CDR2 ANQGSEA. The CDR3 is 13 residues long. Here the CDR3 reads CSVGWTVNQPQHF. Written as DNA, the CDR3 is TGCAGCGTTGGCTGGACAGTCAATCAGCCCCAGCATTTT.

The rearrangement uses TRBV6-6 and TRBJ2-1, with 7 bases fitting TRBD2. This CDR3 contains 14 residues. V was clipped by 8 bases and J by 0 bases; unmatched bases: 4. Germline CDR1 reads MNHNY; CDR2 reads SVGAGI (reference sequence). The CDR3 bases are TGTGCCAGCGGAGCGGGAAGCTCCTACAATGAGCAGTTCTTC. Its translation is CASGAGSSYNEQFF.

This clone was detected only once. V usage is TRBV11-2 and J usage is TRBJ2-4; TRBD2 is a possible D gene (6 bases). The CDR3 covers 14 residues. The ends were cut back, 0 bases at V and 9 bases at J, with 12 bases in the middle. The germline gives CDR1 SGHAT, CDR2 FQNNGV. The chain's CDR3 is CASSLEGWRGIQYF. The CDR3 DNA follows: TGTGCCAGCAGCTTAGAGGGGTGGAGGGGCATTCAGTACTTC.

This chain links TRBV4-2 with TRBJ2-1; 9 bases align to TRBD2. This CDR3 is built from 15 residues. V lost 1 base and J lost 5; bases outside the gene matches: 3. The germline V gene encodes CDR1 LGHNA and CDR2 YNFKEQ. The CDR3 DNA reads as TGTGCCAGCAGCCAAGGGACTAGCGTAGACAATGAGCAGTTCTTC. This sequence encodes CASSQGTSVDNEQFF.

V is TRBV7-9 and J is TRBJ2-5; D gene uncertain. The CDR3 consists of 14 residues. Trimming took off 3 bases at V and 0 bases at J, with 8 bases between the two ends. The germline gives CDR1 SEHNR, CDR2 FQNEAQ (reference sequence). The DNA of the CDR3 is TGTGCCAGCAGCTTGAGTCGGGACCAAGAGACCCAGTACTTC. Translating it yields CASSLSRDQETQYF.

The V call is TRBV6-1, the J call TRBJ1-3; D perhaps matches TRBD1 (5 bases). The CDR3 runs 14 residues. The germline V gene encodes CDR1 MNHNS and CDR2 SASEGT. Trimming pared 4 bases from V and 8 bases from J, leaving 15 bases between. The CDR3 is CASSARTMGDTIYF. The CDR3 DNA follows: TGTGCCAGCAGTGCGCGGACTATGGGGGACACCATATATTTT.

The genes are TRBV7-9 and TRBJ1-5; a weak D match, TRBD1 (6 bases). The CDR3 length is 18 residues. The ends were cut back, 5 bases at V and 0 bases at J, with 20 bases in the middle. Germline V gene data show CDR1 as SEHNR and CDR2 as FQNEAQ (reference sequence). CDR3 residues: CASSGTDRADFSNQPQHF. The CDR3 DNA is TGTGCCAGCAGCGGAACGGACAGAGCTGATTTTAGCAATCAGCCCCAGCATTTT.

This chain links TRBV11-2 with TRBJ2-3, with a possible D match to TRBD2 (6 bases). CDR3 length: 16 amino acids. Trimming took off 2 bases at V and 2 bases at J, with 14 bases between the two ends. The V gene's germline CDR1 is SGHAT and CDR2 FQNNGV. CDR3 sequence: CASSLTLAASTDTQYF. The CDR3 nucleotides are TGTGCCAGCAGCTTAACCTTAGCGGCCTCCACAGATACGCAGTATTTT.

The chain links TRBV28 to TRBJ2-7; possible D gene TRBD1, 5 bases. Germline lookup yields CDR1 MDHEN and CDR2 SYDVKM. The length of the CDR3 is 14 residues. The V end was cut by 3 bases, the J end by 5 bases, with 14 bases between. The CDR3 is CASSLARDAHEQYF. CDR3 in DNA: TGTGCCAGCAGTTTGGCCAGGGATGCCCACGAGCAGTACTTC. Variable domain in full (rest from reference TRBV28 and TRBJ2-7): DVKVTQSSRYLVKRTGEKVFLECVQDMDHENMFWYRQDPGLGLRLIYFSYDVKMKEKGDIPEGYSVSREKKERFSLILESASTNQTSMYLCASSLARDAHEQYFGPGTRLTVT.

The V and J genes are TRBV10-3 and TRBJ2-7; D is ambiguous. The CDR3 runs to 12 residues. Trimming shortened V by 0 bases and J by 3 bases, and 3 bases separated the two germline ends. The V gene's germline CDR1 is ENHRY and CDR2 SYGVKD. The CDR3 is CAISESGYEQYF. CDR3 nucleotides: TGTGCCATCAGTGAGTCCGGCTACGAGCAGTACTTC.

The chain uses TRBV4-1 and TRBJ2-7, with TRBD1 as a possible D gene (7 bases). This CDR3 region has 15 residues. Between the trimmed V and J ends, which lost 3 bases and 6 bases, there was a span of 18 bases. Looked up from germline, CDR1 is MGHRA and CDR2 is YSYEKL. The CDR3: CASSHLTGTPTEQYF. CDR3 nucleotides: TGCGCCAGCAGCCATTTGACAGGGACTCCCACCGAGCAGTACTTC.

This chain links TRBV28 with TRBJ1-6; 7 bases are shared with TRBD1. This CDR3 has 15 amino acids. CDR1 and CDR2 (germline): MDHEN, SYDVKM. With V trimmed by 6 bases and J by 5 bases, 7 bases remained unmatched. The CDR3 reads CASRGWDRDNSPLHF. The CDR3 DNA is TGTGCCAGCAGGGGATGGGACAGAGATAATTCACCCCTCCACTTT.

The V gene is TRBV4-3, the J gene TRBJ2-3; no reliable D call. The germline V gene encodes CDR1 LGHNA and CDR2 YSLEER. The V and J ends lost 1 base and 0 bases respectively, with 11 bases between them. The CDR3 spans 16 residues. CDR3: CASSQGDRKSTDTQYF. DNA of the CDR3: TGCGCCAGCAGCCAAGGAGATCGAAAAAGCACAGATACGCAGTATTTT.

The rearrangement uses TRBV5-1 and TRBJ1-3; D remains ambiguous. Germline CDR1 and CDR2: SGHRS and YFSETQ. CDR3 length: 19 residues. With 0 bases removed from V and 0 bases from J, the gap between germline ends came to 19 bases. The CDR3 DNA reads as TGCGCCAGCAGCTTGGGTGCTTTCCGGCGGCGGAACTCTGGAAACACCATATATTTT. It translates to CASSLGAFRRRNSGNTIYF.

This chain links TRBV11-1 with TRBJ2-5, with 8 bases fitting TRBD2. Germline CDR1 SGHAT, CDR2 FQDESV (reference sequence). The trim removed 5 bases at V and 3 bases at J, leaving 5 bases unmatched. This CDR3 has 14 amino acids. Here the CDR3 reads CASSPGGPEETQYF. The CDR3 DNA follows: TGTGCCAGCAGCCCGGGAGGGCCCGAAGAGACCCAGTACTTC.

The CDR3 coding sequence is TGTGCCAGCAGTTTCAGGGGGCAACAGCAGTACTTC. It is translated as CASSFRGQQQYF. The chain recombines TRBV28 with TRBJ2-7; TRBD1 agrees at 8 bases. V shed 3 bases, J shed 8 bases, and the junction held 3 bases outside the gene matches. Germline-derived CDR1 and CDR2 are MDHEN and SYDVKM. The CDR3 totals 12 residues. Full variable domain (missing parts from reference TRBV28 and TRBJ2-7): DVKVTQSSRYLVKRTGEKVFLECVQDMDHENMFWYRQDPGLGLRLIYFSYDVKMKEKGDIPEGYSVSREKKERFSLILESASTNQTSMYLCASSFRGQQQYFGPGTRLTVT.

The chain employs TRBV4-1 and TRBJ2-5; 7 bases fit TRBD2. CDR3 length equals 14 residues. Germline V gene sequence: CDR1 MGHRA, CDR2 YSYEKL. V shed 4 bases and J 2 bases; nucleotides not matched to a gene: 4. CDR3 DNA: TGCGCCAGCAGCCGGCTCGGGGGGCAAGAGACCCAGTACTTC. Translation: CASSRLGGQETQYF.

The DNA for the CDR3 is TGTGCCAGCAGCTTGGCCAACTTAGGGGAGCTGTTTTTT. Translated, it gives CASSLANLGELFF. The rearrangement joins TRBV5-6 to TRBJ2-2; unclear D gene. Germline V gene lookup returns CDR1 SGHDT and CDR2 YYEEEE. Trimming left V 0 bases short and J 8 bases short, with 8 bases between. The length of the CDR3 is 13 residues.

The chain couples TRBV7-2 to TRBJ1-6; 10 nucleotides line up with TRBD1. Trimming at V came to 0 bases and at J to 10 bases, leaving 3 bases not matched to a gene. Germline CDR1 SGHTA, CDR2 FQGNSA. The CDR3 totals 15 residues. The CDR3 here is CASSLATGGESPLHF. The CDR3 coding sequence is TGTGCCAGCAGCTTAGCGACAGGGGGCGAATCACCCCTCCACTTT.

This clone was seen once. The rearrangement links TRBV6-1 to TRBJ1-1; TRBD1 is a possible D gene (5 bases). Germline V CDR1 and CDR2: MNHNS, SASEGT. The CDR3 has 13 residues. Trimming stripped 5 bases from V and 2 bases from J, with 9 bases between. CDR3 sequence (DNA): TGTGCCAGCAGTCCGACAGCCAACACTGAAGCTTTCTTT. Its translation: CASSPTANTEAFF.

V usage is TRBV4-1 and J usage is TRBJ2-4, with 7 nucleotides matching TRBD2. After removal of 0 bases from V and 10 bases from J, the junction contained 6 bases not matched to a gene. This CDR3 has 14 amino acids. Germline V gene lookup returns CDR1 MGHRA and CDR2 YSYEKL. The CDR3 region is CASSQDYPSGIQYF. In DNA form, the CDR3 reads TGCGCCAGCAGCCAAGATTATCCTAGCGGAATTCAGTACTTC.

The V and J genes are TRBV19 and TRBJ1-1; D may be TRBD1 (6 bases). The CDR3 contains 15 residues. Trimming took 3 bases from V and 1 from J, leaving 12 bases between them. Germline V gene lookup returns CDR1 LNHDA and CDR2 SQIVND (reference sequence). The CDR3 sequence is CASSIIGQRNTEAFF. CDR3 nucleotides: TGTGCCAGTAGTATTATAGGACAGAGGAACACTGAAGCTTTCTTT. The full variable domain, with the rest looked up from reference TRBV19 and TRBJ1-1, is DGGITQSPKYLFRKEGQNVTLSCEQNLNHDAMYWYRQDPGQGLRLIYYSQIVNDFQKGDIAEGYSVSREKKESFPLTVTSAQKNPTAFYLCASSIIGQRNTEAFFGQGTRLTVV.

This clone came up once. The V call is TRBV19, the J call TRBJ1-5; 9 positions agree with TRBD1. The V segment lost 6 bases and the J segment 2 bases; nucleotides outside the gene matches: 5. CDR3 length: 15 residues. Germline V gene data show CDR1 as LNHDA and CDR2 as SQIVND (reference sequence). This chain's CDR3 is CASRGGQGGNQPQHF. CDR3 bases: TGTGCCAGTAGAGGGGGACAGGGCGGCAATCAGCCCCAGCATTTT.

The V call is TRBV7-9, the J call TRBJ2-1; no reliable D call. V was shortened by 1 base and J by 10 bases, with 11 bases between the two germline ends. Germline CDR1 SEHNR, CDR2 FQNEAQ (reference sequence). The CDR3 spans 13 residues. CDR3 in DNA: TGTGCCAGCAGCTTAGTTTACGGTAGCGAGCAGTTCTTC. Translated: CASSLVYGSEQFF.

The rearrangement joins TRBV10-2 to TRBJ2-7, with TRBD2 matching over 7 bases. Germline CDR1 and CDR2: WSHSY and SAAADI. The CDR3 has 13 residues. J gave up 2 bases and V 6 bases, and 4 bases lay outside the gene matches. The DNA for the CDR3 is TGCGCCAGCAGCCCCGGGACTACCTACGAGCAGTACTTC. This encodes CASSPGTTYEQYF.